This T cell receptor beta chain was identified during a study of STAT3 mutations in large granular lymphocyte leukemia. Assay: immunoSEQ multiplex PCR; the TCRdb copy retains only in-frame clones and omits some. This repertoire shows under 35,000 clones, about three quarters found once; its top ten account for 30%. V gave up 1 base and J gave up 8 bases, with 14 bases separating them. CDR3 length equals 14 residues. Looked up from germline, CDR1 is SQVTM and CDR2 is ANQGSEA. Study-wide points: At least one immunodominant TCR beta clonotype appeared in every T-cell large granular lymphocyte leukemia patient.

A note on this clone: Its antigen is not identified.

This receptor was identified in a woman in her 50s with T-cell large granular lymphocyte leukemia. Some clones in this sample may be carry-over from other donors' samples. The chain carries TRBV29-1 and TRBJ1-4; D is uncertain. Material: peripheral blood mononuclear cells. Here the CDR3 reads CSVEVQAAGEKLFF. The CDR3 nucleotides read TGCAGCGTTGAAGTTCAGGCAGCTGGGGAAAAACTGTTTTTT.